This section outlines one T cell receptor (beta chain) sequence together with its context. This clonotype appeared many times. It has no known antigen specificity. There are no base qualities to consult, and no much larger clone falls within one base. The sample is drawn from a study of early T cells in non-severe SARS-CoV-2 infection (dated by TCRdb to the early 2020s). As for the study more broadly: Bulk RNA from unsorted whole blood was used for TCR sequencing, so alpha and beta chains could not be paired.

This was a case-control study nested in a cohort of healthcare workers in London, UK, who had nasopharyngeal swab PCR tests and blood samples taken every week. Healthcare workers were recruited during the week of the UK lockdown, between 23 and 31 March 2020, and followed weekly for up to about 15 weeks. Paper-wide results and their limitations: VDJdb matching was skewed toward anti-spike CD8 responses and likely underestimated virus-specific expansions by missing private and CD4 specificities.

The library relied on 5' RACE. Sequencing instrument: NextSeq 500. Unique molecular identifiers were attached to individual cDNA molecules in the TCR library protocol so that sequencing error and PCR bias could be corrected. TCR alpha and beta chains were both sequenced, and the abundances of alpha and beta sequences in each sample were closely correlated with each other. In the original analysis: Decombinator V4 was used to perform V gene, J gene and CDR3 annotation of TCR sequences. Expanded TCRs were defined as changing significantly between any two time points under a Poisson model with p below 0.0001. Abundances of TCRs were expressed as counts per million after normalisation to the total number of TCRs sequenced in each sample. VDJdb, accessed 1 November 2021, was searched for CMV, EBV and SARS-CoV-2 annotated TCRs, with TCRs annotated for multiple antigens excluded. TCRdb passed the public sequencing reads through fastp at Q25 and MiXCR, retaining productive beta sequences. All rows with the same CDR3 protein become a single entry with the most common DNA and genes. In this record, the V and J calls reflect TCRdb's handling and not the investigators' own analysis. A total of approximately 50,000 distinct CDR3 sequences appear in this sample, around 8% of them only once. The ten top clones hold approximately 4% of the sample.

This TCR was sampled from an adult who was a healthcare worker with PCR-confirmed SARS-CoV-2 infection or an uninfected control (not recorded which). The sample taken for sequencing was whole blood.

The CDR3 corresponds to CASSQWDRRNTQYF. The nucleotides are TGCGCCAGCAGCCAATGGGACCGGCGGAATACGCAGTATTTT. Here the chain combines TRBV4-1 and TRBJ2-3; the D call could be TRBD1 or TRBD2, with each sharing 5 bases. Its CDR3 holds 14 amino acids, cysteine through phenylalanine. Only the CDR3 portion is preserved as DNA: 42 bases, with reading frame beginning at the first base. The germline ends are 13 bases apart after V is trimmed by 2 bases and J by 7 bases. From a lookup of the germline V gene, CDR1 and CDR2 are MGHRA and YSYEKL.